The entry below describes one TCR beta chain. V was cut by 0 bases and J by 2 bases, with 15 bases left in between. The CDR3 runs 17 residues. The germline V gene encodes CDR1 SGHTS and CDR2 YDEGEE. The assay was immunoSEQ multiplex PCR, and TCRdb's table has in-frame clones only and misses some. This table holds tens of thousands of clones, more than 65% found once. This record comes from a study of blood T cell repertoires in COVID-19. Material for sequencing was peripheral blood. This clonotype originated in a woman aged 70-85 years with acute or convalescent COVID-19. The chain carries TRBV5-8 and TRBJ2-4; possible D gene TRBD1, 5 bases. This chain's CDR3 is CASSLGRVVFTKNIQYF. The CDR3 coding sequence is TGTGCCAGCAGCTTGGGCAGGGTCGTATTTACCAAAAACATTCAGTACTTC.